This is a list of T cell receptor beta chains from one sample in a study of blood T cells in healthy people across ages. In TCRdb, the 5' RACE reads were re-called with MiXCR into one record per CDR3 protein. In the table there are roughly 800,000 distinct CDR3 sequences, 20% to 25% of which are singletons. The same specimen was also included in a second study, on T cells of mothers and their children.

The sequenced sample was blood. These receptors were taken from a boy under 18 in good health. Both conserved end residues are part of each CDR3. D genes are given only for firm matches. The size of a clone is reported for some rows only, either as once, few or many, or as a class for expanded clones.

clone size	V gene	J gene	D gene	CDR3 DNA	CDR3 protein
many	TRBV27	TRBJ2-7	-	TGTGCCAGCAGTTTAGGCGCAGGAGAGCAGTACTTC	CASSLGAGEQYF
few	TRBV6-5	TRBJ2-1	TRBD2	TGTGCCAGCAGTTTCGTGGCTAGCGGGAGGGCCCTCTACAATGAGCAGTTCTTC	CASSFVASGRALYNEQFF
-	TRBV4-1	TRBJ1-2	-	TGCGCCAGCAGCGCAGGGAATGGCTACACCTTC	CASSAGNGYTF
few	TRBV5-1	TRBJ1-2	TRBD1	TGCGCCAGCAGCTCGACAGGGGATAACTATGGCTACACCTTC	CASSSTGDNYGYTF
few	TRBV7-2	TRBJ1-2	-	TGTGCCAGCAGCTTACAGGACTATGGCTACACCTTC	CASSLQDYGYTF
few	TRBV5-1	TRBJ2-7	-	TGCGCCAGCAGCTTGGGAGGTACCCACGAGCAGTACTTC	CASSLGGTHEQYF
-	TRBV6-1	TRBJ1-6	-	TGTGCCAGCAGTGAATTGCGGTCCTATAATTCACCCCTCCACTTT	CASSELRSYNSPLHF
many	TRBV29-1	TRBJ1-6	TRBD1	TGCAGCGTTGAAGATCAGGGGGAGCGAAGTCTCCACTTT	CSVEDQGERSLHF
-	TRBV18	TRBJ2-5	-	TGTGCCAGCTCACCGGCACAGGAGGAGACCCAGTACTTC	CASSPAQEETQYF
-	TRBV20-1	TRBJ2-1	-	TGCAGTGCCCCCGACGCGGCTAGCTCCTACAATGAGCAGTTCTTC	CSAPDAASSYNEQFF
once	TRBV4-3	TRBJ2-1	-	TGCGCCAGCAGCCAAGATCGAGGGGGAAACGGAGTCTACAATGAGCAGTTCTTC	CASSQDRGGNGVYNEQFF